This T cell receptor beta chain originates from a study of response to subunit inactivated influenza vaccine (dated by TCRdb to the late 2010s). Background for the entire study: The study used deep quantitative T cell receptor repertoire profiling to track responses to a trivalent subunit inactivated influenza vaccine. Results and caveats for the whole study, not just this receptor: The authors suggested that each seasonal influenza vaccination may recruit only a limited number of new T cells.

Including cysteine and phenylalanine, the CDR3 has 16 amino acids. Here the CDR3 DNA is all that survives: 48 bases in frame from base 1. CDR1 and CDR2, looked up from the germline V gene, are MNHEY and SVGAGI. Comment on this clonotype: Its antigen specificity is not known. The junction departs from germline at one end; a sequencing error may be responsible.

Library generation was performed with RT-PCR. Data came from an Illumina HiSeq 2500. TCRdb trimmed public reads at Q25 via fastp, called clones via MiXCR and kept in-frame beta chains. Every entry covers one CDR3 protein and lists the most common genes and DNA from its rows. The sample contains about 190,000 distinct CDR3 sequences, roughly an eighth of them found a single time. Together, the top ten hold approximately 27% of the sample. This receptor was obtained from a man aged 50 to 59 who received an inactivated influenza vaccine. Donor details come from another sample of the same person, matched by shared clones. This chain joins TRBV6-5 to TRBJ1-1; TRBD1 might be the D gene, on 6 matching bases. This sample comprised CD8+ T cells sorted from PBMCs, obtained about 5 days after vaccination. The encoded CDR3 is CARSYRPLRTAPEAFF. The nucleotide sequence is TGTGCCAGAAGTTATCGACCACTTAGGACAGCGCCCGAAGCTTTCTTT.